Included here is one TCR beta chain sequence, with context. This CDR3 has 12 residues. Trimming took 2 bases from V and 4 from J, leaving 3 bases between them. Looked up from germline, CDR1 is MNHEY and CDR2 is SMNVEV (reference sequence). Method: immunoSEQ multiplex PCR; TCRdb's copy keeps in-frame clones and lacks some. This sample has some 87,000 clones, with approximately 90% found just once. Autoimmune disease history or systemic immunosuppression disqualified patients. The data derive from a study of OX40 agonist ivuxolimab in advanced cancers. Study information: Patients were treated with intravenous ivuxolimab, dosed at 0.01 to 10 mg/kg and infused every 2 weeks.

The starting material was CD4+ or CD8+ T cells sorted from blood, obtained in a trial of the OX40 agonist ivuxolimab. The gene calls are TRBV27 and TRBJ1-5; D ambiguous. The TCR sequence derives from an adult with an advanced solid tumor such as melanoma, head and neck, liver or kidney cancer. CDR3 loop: CASSLKNQPQHF. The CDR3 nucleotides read TGTGCCAGCAGTTTAAAAAATCAGCCCCAGCATTTT.